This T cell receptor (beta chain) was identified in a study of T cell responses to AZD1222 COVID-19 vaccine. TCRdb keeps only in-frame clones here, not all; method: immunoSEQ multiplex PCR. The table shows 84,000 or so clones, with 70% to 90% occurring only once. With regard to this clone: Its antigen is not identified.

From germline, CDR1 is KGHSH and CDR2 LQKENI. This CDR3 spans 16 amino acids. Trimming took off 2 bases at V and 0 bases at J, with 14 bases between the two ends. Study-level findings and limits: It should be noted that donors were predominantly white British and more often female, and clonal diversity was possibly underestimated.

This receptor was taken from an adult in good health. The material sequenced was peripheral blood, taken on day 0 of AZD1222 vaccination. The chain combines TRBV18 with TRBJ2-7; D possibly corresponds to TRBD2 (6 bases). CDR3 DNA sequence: TGTGCCAGCTCACCAAATCGCGCGGGAAGCTCCTACGAGCAGTACTTC. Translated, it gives CASSPNRAGSSYEQYF.